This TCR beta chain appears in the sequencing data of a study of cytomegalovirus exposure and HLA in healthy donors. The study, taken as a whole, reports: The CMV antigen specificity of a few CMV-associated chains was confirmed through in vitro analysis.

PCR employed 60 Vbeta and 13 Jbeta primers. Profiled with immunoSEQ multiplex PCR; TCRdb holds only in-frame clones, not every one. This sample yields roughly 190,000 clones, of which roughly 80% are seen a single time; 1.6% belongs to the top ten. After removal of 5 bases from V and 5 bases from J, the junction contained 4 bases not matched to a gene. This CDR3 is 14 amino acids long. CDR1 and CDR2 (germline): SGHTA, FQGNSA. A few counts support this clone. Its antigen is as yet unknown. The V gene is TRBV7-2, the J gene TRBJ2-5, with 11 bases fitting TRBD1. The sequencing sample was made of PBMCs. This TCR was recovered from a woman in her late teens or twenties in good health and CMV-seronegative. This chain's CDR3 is CASSRTGGWETQYF. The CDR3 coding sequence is TGTGCCAGCAGCCGGACAGGGGGCTGGGAGACCCAGTACTTC. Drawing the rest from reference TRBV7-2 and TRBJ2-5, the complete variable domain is GAGVSQSPSNKVTEKGKDVELRCDPISGHTALYWYRQSLGQGLEFLIYFQGNSAPDKSGLPSDRFSAERTGGSVSTLTIQRTQQEDSAVYLCASSRTGGWETQYFGPGTRLLVL.